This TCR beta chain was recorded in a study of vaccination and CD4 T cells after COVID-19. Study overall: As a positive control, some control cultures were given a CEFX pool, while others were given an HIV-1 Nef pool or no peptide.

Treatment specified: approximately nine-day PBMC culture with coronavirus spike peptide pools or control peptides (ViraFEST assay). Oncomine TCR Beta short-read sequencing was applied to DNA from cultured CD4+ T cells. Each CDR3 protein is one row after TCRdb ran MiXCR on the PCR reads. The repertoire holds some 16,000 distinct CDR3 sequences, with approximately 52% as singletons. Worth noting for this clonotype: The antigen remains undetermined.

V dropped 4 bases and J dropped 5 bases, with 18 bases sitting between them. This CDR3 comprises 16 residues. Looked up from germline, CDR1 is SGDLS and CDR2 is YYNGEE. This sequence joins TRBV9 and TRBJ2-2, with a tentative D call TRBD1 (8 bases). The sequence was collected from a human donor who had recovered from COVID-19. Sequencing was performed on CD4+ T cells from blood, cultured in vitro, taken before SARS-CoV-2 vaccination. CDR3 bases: TGTGCCAGCAGCCCCAGGGGGCGGGGGAATACCGGGGAGCTGTTTTTT. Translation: CASSPRGRGNTGELFF.